This TCR beta chain was captured in a study of T cells in Graves' hyperthyroidism and ophthalmopathy. Study results and caveats: In validation, the model predicted ophthalmopathy. These predictions came a median roughly seven months before onset.

The investigators amplified TCR beta CDR3 regions from RNA transcripts. RT-PCR in the first round (using the HTBI primer set) targeted the TCR CDR3. TCRdb reprocessed the multiplex PCR reads with MiXCR, giving one entry per CDR3 protein. The table records hundreds of thousands of distinct CDR3 sequences, about 17% of them present only once. CDR3 length equals 14 residues. Concerning this clonotype: The antigen remains unidentified. A much larger clone lies one base from this, so it may be a read error.

The source material was blood. This receptor was taken from a woman aged 60-75 years with Graves' ophthalmopathy. The V gene is TRBV3-2, the J gene TRBJ2-2. TRBV3-2 is a pseudogene locus. The CDR3 reads CASSLGFTEGELFF. CDR3 in DNA: TGTGCCAGCAGCTTGGGATTCACTGAGGGGGAGCTGTTTTTT.